This TCR beta chain was found in a study of Ad26.COV2.S vaccination and SARS-CoV-2 variants. Study overall: Enrollment placed the donor in the COV1001 Ad26.COV2.S trial arm. Once or twice, 56 days apart, Ad26.COV2.S was delivered intramuscularly. Findings and limits, study-wide: Reportedly, spike-specific CD8+ and CD4+ T cell responses achieved substantial breadth once vaccination had taken place. Measures of TCR breadth and depth may have fallen short of total T cell responses.

Treatment in this sample: around 19 received Ad26.COV2.S at low or high dose, single or two shots; about 5 received placebo; per-sample allocation not given. Day 63 following the first vaccine or placebo injection was when the samples were taken. TCRdb's table, derived via immunoSEQ multiplex PCR, lists solely in-frame clones and lacks some. Here the sample spans 350,000 to 550,000 clones, 89% being singletons. A word on this clone: The antigen remains undetermined.

CDR1 is SGHTA, CDR2 FQGTGA, per germline. The ends were cut back, 0 bases at V and 6 bases at J, with 7 bases in the middle. CDR3 size: 13 residues. This chain joins TRBV7-3 and TRBJ2-3; D possibly corresponds to TRBD1 (6 bases). The receptor comes from a person between 18 and 65 years old who received the Ad26.COV2.S COVID-19 vaccine or a placebo. This material consisted of peripheral blood, taken in a trial of Ad26.COV2.S vaccine versus placebo. CDR3 nucleotides: TGTGCCAGCAGCTTAACCCAGGGGGATACGCAGTATTTT. It codes for CASSLTQGDTQYF.